This TCR beta chain comes out of a study of T-cell memory formation after mild COVID-19. Study-wide points: Confirmation of SARS-CoV-2 specificity was lacking for second-wave clones peaking day 37. Contracting CD8+ clones were enriched in EMRA, CD4+ mainly in CM and EM. The study detected some responding clones in pre-infection memory, suggesting cross-reactive memory joined.

This clonotype showed up just a few times. Its antigen is unidentified. Germline CDR1 MNHEY, CDR2 SVGAGI. CDR3 length: 13 amino acids. V was trimmed by 10 bases and J by 5 bases, leaving 18 bases between them. TCRdb fed the 5' RACE reads into MiXCR, producing one record per CDR3 protein. The data show a few hundred thousand distinct CDR3 sequences, 27% seen once. The chain employs TRBV6-5 and TRBJ2-7; tentative D call: TRBD2 (6 bases). The sequence derives from an adult woman who had mild COVID-19 (a few samples of this study predate the infection). Cell type and time point are not known. Sequences were obtained from PBMCs or a T cell subset sorted from them (not recorded which). The DNA for the CDR3 is TGTGCCACCGCCCCGGGGCTAGCGAACGAGCAGTACTTC. Protein sequence: CATAPGLANEQYF.